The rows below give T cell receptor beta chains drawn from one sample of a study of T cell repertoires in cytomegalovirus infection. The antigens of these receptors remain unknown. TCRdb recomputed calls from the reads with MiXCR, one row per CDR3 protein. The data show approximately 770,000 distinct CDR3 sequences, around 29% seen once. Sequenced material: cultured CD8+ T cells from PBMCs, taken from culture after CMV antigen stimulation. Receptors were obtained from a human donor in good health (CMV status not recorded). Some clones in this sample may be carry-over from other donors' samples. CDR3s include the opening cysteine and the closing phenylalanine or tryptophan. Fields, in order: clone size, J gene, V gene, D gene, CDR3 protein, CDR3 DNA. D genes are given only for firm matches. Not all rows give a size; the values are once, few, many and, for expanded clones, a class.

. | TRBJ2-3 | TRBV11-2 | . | CASSYSGFAGTDTQYF | TGTGCCAGCAGCTACTCAGGGTTCGCAGGGACAGATACGCAGTATTTT
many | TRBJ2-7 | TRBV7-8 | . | CASSISGAEHEQYF | TGTGCCAGCAGCATCTCCGGGGCCGAACACGAGCAGTACTTC
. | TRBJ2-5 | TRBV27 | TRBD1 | CASSLDRFQETQYF | TGTGCCAGCAGTTTGGACAGGTTCCAAGAGACCCAGTACTTC
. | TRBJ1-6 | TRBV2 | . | CASSEVAFSYNSPLHF | TGTGCCAGCAGTGAAGTCGCCTTCTCCTATAATTCACCCCTCCACTTT
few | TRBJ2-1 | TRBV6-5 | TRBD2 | CASSYIAGGPYNEQFF | TGTGCCAGCAGTTATATAGCGGGGGGGCCCTACAATGAGCAGTTCTTC
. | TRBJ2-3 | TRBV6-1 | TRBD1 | CANSLQGVVTDTQYF | TGTGCCAACAGTTTACAGGGGGTAGTAACAGATACGCAGTATTTT
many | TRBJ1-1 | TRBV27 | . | CASSFGQMNTEAFF | TGTGCCAGCAGTTTCGGACAGATGAACACTGAAGCTTTCTTT
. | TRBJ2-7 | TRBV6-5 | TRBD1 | CASSYTTGSYEQYF | TGTGCCAGCAGTTACACGACAGGGTCCTACGAGCAGTACTTC
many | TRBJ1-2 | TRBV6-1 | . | CASSEVGVPNPNYGYTF | TGTGCCAGCAGTGAAGTGGGTGTTCCGAACCCTAACTATGGCTACACCTTC
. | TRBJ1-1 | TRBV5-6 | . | CASSSGGRRLEAFF | TGTGCCAGCAGCTCGGGAGGTAGGAGGCTTGAAGCTTTCTTT
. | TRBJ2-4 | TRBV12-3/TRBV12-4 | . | CASSLVGQGGDIQYF | TGTGCCAGCAGTTTAGTCGGCCAGGGGGGGGACATTCAGTACTTC
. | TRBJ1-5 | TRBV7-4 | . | CASSLDEPFVGQPQHF | TGTGCCAGCAGCTTAGACGAGCCTTTCGTAGGTCAGCCCCAGCATTTT
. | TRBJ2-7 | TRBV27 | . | CASSLRGDSLEQYF | TGTGCCAGCAGTCTCAGGGGTGACTCCCTTGAGCAGTACTTC
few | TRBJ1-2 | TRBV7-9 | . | CASSLDSGSNYGYTF | TGTGCCAGCAGCTTAGATTCAGGCTCCAACTATGGCTACACCTTC
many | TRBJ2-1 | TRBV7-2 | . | CASSLSWGRAYNEQFF | TGTGCCAGCAGCTTATCTTGGGGCCGGGCCTACAATGAGCAGTTCTTC
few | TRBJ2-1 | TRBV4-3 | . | CASSQTVLREQFF | TGCGCCAGCAGCCAAACTGTGCTGCGGGAGCAGTTCTTC
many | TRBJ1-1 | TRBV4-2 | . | CASSSRQINTEAFF | TGTGCCAGCAGCTCAAGACAGATTAACACTGAAGCTTTCTTT
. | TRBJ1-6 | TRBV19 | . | CASSPGMTGFVNSPLHF | TGTGCCAGTAGCCCCGGAATGACAGGATTCGTTAATTCACCCCTCCACTTT
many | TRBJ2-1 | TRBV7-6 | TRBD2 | CASSLAPYSGDEQFF | TGTGCCAGCAGCTTAGCCCCTTATAGCGGGGATGAGCAGTTCTTC
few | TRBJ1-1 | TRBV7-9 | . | CASSSYRLSGNTEAFF | TGTGCCAGCAGCTCATACAGGCTATCGGGGAACACTGAAGCTTTCTTT
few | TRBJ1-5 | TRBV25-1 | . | CASSEYPDSNQPQHF | TGTGCCAGCAGTGAATATCCGGATAGCAATCAGCCCCAGCATTTT
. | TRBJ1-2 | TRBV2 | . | CASRGETGYTF | TGTGCCAGCAGGGGCGAAACCGGCTACACCTTC
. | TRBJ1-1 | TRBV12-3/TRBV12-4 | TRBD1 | CASSSRTGEDTEAFF | TGTGCCAGCAGTTCCCGGACAGGGGAGGACACTGAAGCTTTCTTT
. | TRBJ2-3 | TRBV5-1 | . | CASGGLHAGGGDTQYF | TGCGCCAGCGGGGGACTGCACGCCGGAGGGGGAGATACGCAGTATTTT
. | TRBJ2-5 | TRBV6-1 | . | CASSSRGLETQYF | TGTGCCAGCAGTTCCAGGGGTTTGGAGACCCAGTACTTC
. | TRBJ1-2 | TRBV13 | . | CASSSVDRAGYTF | TGTGCCAGCAGCTCGGTTGACCGGGCTGGCTACACCTTC
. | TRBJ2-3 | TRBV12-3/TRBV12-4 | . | CASSGRTSTDTQYF | TGTGCCAGCAGCGGGAGAACTAGCACAGATACGCAGTATTTT
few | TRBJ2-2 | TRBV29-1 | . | CSVERGSSANTGELFF | TGCAGCGTTGAAAGGGGGTCCTCTGCGAACACCGGGGAGCTGTTTTTT
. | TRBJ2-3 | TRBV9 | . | CASSVDRELSTDTQYF | TGTGCCAGCAGCGTAGATCGGGAGCTGAGCACAGATACGCAGTATTTT
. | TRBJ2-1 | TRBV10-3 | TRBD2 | CATTGTSGGFYNEQFF | TGTGCCACAACCGGGACTAGCGGGGGGTTCTACAATGAGCAGTTCTTC
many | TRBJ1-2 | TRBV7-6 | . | CASSLGWGRRYGYTF | TGTGCCAGCAGCTTAGGTTGGGGGCGCCGCTATGGCTACACCTTC
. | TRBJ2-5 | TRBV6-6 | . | CASSLGGGPVETQYF | TGTGCCAGCAGTTTAGGGGGGGGACCGGTCGAGACCCAGTACTTC
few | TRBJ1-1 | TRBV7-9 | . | CASRGGTDTEAFF | TGTGCCAGCAGGGGAGGGACTGACACTGAAGCTTTCTTT
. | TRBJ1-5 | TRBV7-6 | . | CASSLSGTMQPQHF | TGTGCCAGCAGCTTATCGGGGACGATGCAGCCCCAGCATTTT
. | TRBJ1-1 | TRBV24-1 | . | CATSRTARMNTEAFF | TGTGCCACCAGTAGGACAGCAAGAATGAACACTGAAGCTTTCTTT
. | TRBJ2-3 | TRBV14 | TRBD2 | CASSHLAGASTDTQYF | TGTGCCAGCAGCCACCTAGCGGGGGCATCCACAGATACGCAGTATTTT
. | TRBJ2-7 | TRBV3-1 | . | CASSQYDSYEQYF | TGTGCCAGCAGCCAATACGACTCCTACGAGCAGTACTTC
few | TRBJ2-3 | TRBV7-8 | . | CASSLFRGDTQYF | TGTGCCAGCAGCTTATTTCGGGGGGATACGCAGTATTTT
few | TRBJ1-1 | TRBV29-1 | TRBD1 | CSVNTIRQGKDTEAFF | TGCAGCGTCAACACTATTCGACAGGGGAAGGACACTGAAGCTTTCTTT
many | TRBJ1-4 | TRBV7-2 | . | CASSYGGHLNEKLFF | TGTGCCAGCAGCTACGGGGGACACCTAAATGAAAAACTGTTTTTT
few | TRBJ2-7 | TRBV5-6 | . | CASSVGRGTYEQYF | TGTGCCAGCAGCGTCGGACGGGGGACCTACGAGCAGTACTTC